This is a list of T cell receptor beta chains from one sample in a study of Ad26.COV2.S vaccination and SARS-CoV-2 variants. Clones were sequenced by immunoSEQ multiplex PCR, and TCRdb holds only the in-frame ones, with some missing. The sample lists about 320,000 clones, 86% occurring once. The sample here was peripheral blood, taken in a trial of Ad26.COV2.S vaccine versus placebo. All receptors derive from a person between 18 and 65 years old who received the Ad26.COV2.S COVID-19 vaccine or a placebo. The CDR3 runs from the conserved cysteine through the conserved F or W. A D gene is named only where the DNA matches it firmly. Size tells how often a clone was seen (once, few, many) or the class of an expanded clone, and some rows leave it out.

d_call clone_size j_call v_call cdr3_aa cdr3_nt
NA NA TRBJ1-2 TRBV30 CAWSVQRVGYTF TGTGCCTGGAGTGTACAAAGGGTAGGCTACACCTTC
NA NA TRBJ1-2 TRBV18 CASSPDRNYGYTF TGTGCCAGCTCCCCCGACAGGAACTATGGCTACACCTTC
TRBD1 NA TRBJ1-2 TRBV2 CASRGDRGNYGYTF TGTGCCAGCAGGGGGGACAGGGGTAACTATGGCTACACCTTC
TRBD2 NA TRBJ2-2 TRBV6-5 CASSYSAGGNTGELFF TGTGCCAGCAGTTACTCAGCGGGGGGGAACACCGGGGAGCTGTTTTTT
TRBD1 NA TRBJ2-3 TRBV5-1 CASRVGQGAADTQYF TGCGCCAGCAGGGTTGGACAGGGGGCCGCAGATACGCAGTATTTT
NA NA TRBJ1-1 TRBV27 CASSLGGGTEAFF TGTGCCAGCAGTTTAGGGGGTGGTACTGAAGCTTTCTTT
NA NA TRBJ2-6 TRBV19 CASSTATGRVSGANVLTF TGTGCCAGTAGTACTGCGACAGGGAGGGTCTCTGGGGCCAACGTCCTGACTTTC
NA NA TRBJ2-1 TRBV29-1 CSVVGEVSSYNEQFF TGCAGCGTTGTAGGAGAAGTAAGCTCCTACAATGAGCAGTTCTTC
NA NA TRBJ1-4 TRBV7-9 CASSLANHGTPNEKLFF TGTGCCAGCAGCTTAGCGAACCACGGGACACCTAATGAAAAACTGTTTTTT
NA once TRBJ1-1 TRBV5-6 CASTDGDWPVDTEAFF TGTGCCAGCACCGATGGGGATTGGCCAGTGGACACTGAAGCTTTCTTT
NA NA TRBJ2-1 TRBV6-2/TRBV6-3 CASSPDRGSSYNEQFF TGTGCCAGCAGCCCCGACCGAGGAAGCTCCTACAATGAGCAGTTCTTC
NA NA TRBJ2-3 TRBV6-2/TRBV6-3 CASSLLEGWSGTQYF TGTGCCAGCAGTCTACTAGAGGGGTGGTCCGGCACGCAGTATTTT
TRBD1 NA TRBJ1-6 TRBV11-1 CASSPADRGFNSPLHF TGTGCCAGCAGCCCCGCGGACAGGGGATTTAATTCACCCCTCCACTTT
TRBD1 NA TRBJ1-6 TRBV9 CASSVGDSHNSPLHF TGTGCCAGCAGCGTAGGGGACAGCCATAATTCACCCCTCCACTTT
NA NA TRBJ2-3 TRBV20-1 CRTGTDTQYF TGCAGGACAGGCACAGATACGCAGTATTTT